The clone carrying this T cell receptor beta chain was seen more than once but under ten times. Antigen unknown. CDR3 length: 15 residues. V lost 5 bases and J 4 bases, leaving 18 bases between the germline ends. Germline lookup yields CDR1 SGHTA and CDR2 FQGNSA. This sample is drawn from a study of blood T cells in healthy people across ages. Study-wide results and limits: Per million T cells, TCR beta diversity dropped about linearly as age rose.

A J-beta primer mix and a sample-barcoded 5' primer were used in a second PCR of roughly 6 to 11 cycles. From the 5' RACE reads, TCRdb called clonotypes with MiXCR, one entry per CDR3 protein. This table holds hundreds of thousands of distinct CDR3 sequences, roughly three fifths found once. Sample: blood. The receptor was isolated from a man aged 55 to 69 in good health. J is TRBJ2-7 and V is TRBV7-2, with D maybe TRBD2 (6 bases). CDR3: CASSTRQRAWYEQYF. The DNA of the CDR3 is TGTGCCAGCAGCACGAGACAGCGGGCATGGTACGAGCAGTACTTC.